Each of the 30 T cell receptor beta chains below was sequenced from the same sample in a study of cytomegalovirus exposure and HLA in healthy donors. In the PCR, 60 Vbeta and 13 Jbeta primers were used. Method: immunoSEQ multiplex PCR; TCRdb's copy keeps in-frame clones and lacks some. Of about 120,000 clones listed, around a tenth are singletons. The specimen was PBMCs. Receptors originate from a man aged 25 to 40 in good health and CMV-seronegative.

The gene calls are TRBV19 and TRBJ2-3; 7 bases align to TRBD2. The CDR3 extends over 16 amino acids. V shed 7 bases, J shed 0 bases, and the junction held 10 bases outside the gene matches. Germline CDR1 reads LNHDA; CDR2 reads SQIVND (reference sequence). The CDR3 DNA is TGTGCCAGTACAGGGAGGGGACTCGGGAGCACAGATACGCAGTATTTT. Protein: CASTGRGLGSTDTQYF.

This clone was counted between two and nine times. The CDR3, as DNA: TGTGCCAGCGGCTCGGGGTCTAGGGCCCTCCACTTT. Amino acids: CASGSGSRALHF. The chain employs TRBV27 and TRBJ1-6; D unresolved. CDR3 length: 12 residues. Germline values: CDR1 MNHEY, CDR2 SMNVEV (reference sequence). Trimming cost V 8 bases and J 14 bases, with 16 bases left between them.

This clone was detected a few times. The genes are TRBV18 and TRBJ2-7, with D unclear. CDR3 length: 11 amino acids. V lost 4 bases and J 6 bases, leaving 7 bases between the germline ends. CDR1 KGHSH and CDR2 LQKENI come from the germline V gene. CDR3 in amino acids: CASSLSGEQYF. The CDR3 coding sequence is TGTGCCAGCTCACTTAGTGGCGAGCAGTACTTC.

The chain employs TRBV7-9 and TRBJ1-3; D possibly corresponds to TRBD1 (6 bases). The germline V gene encodes CDR1 SEHNR and CDR2 FQNEAQ (reference sequence). CDR3 length: 12 amino acids. The CDR3 bases are TGTGCGAGAGGGGGAGCTGGAAACACCATATATTTT. This gives the protein CARGGAGNTIYF.

V is TRBV9 and J is TRBJ2-7; TRBD2 matches 10 bases. The CDR3 sequence is 14 residues long. The trim removed 3 bases at V and 3 bases at J, leaving 3 bases unmatched. Germline CDR1 reads SGDLS; CDR2 reads YYNGEE. CDR3 bases: TGTGCCAGCAGCGGTACTAGCGGGAACTACGAGCAGTACTTC. It is translated as CASSGTSGNYEQYF.

This rearrangement joins TRBV7-9 to TRBJ2-2, with 8 bases matching TRBD1. J lost 7 bases, V lost 5 bases, and 9 bases had no gene match. The CDR3 is made up of 15 amino acids. Germline assignment: CDR1 SEHNR and CDR2 FQNEAQ (reference sequence). The CDR3 DNA follows: TGTGCCAGCAGCCCCCGACAGGGGTCGGGCGGGGAGCTGTTTTTT. Protein product: CASSPRQGSGGELFF.

This clone was seen a few times. The chain couples TRBV2 to TRBJ1-1, with D perhaps matching TRBD1 (6 bases). V was shortened by 5 bases and J by 1 base, with 17 bases between the two germline ends. Germline values: CDR1 SNHLY, CDR2 FYNNEI. This CDR3 is 16 amino acids long. In DNA, the CDR3 is TGTGCCAGCAGTCCCGACAGGCCCCAAAAGAACACTGAAGCTTTCTTT. It is translated as CASSPDRPQKNTEAFF.

The genes are TRBV5-6 and TRBJ1-1; possible D gene TRBD1, 6 bases. This CDR3 region has 15 residues. V lost 4 bases, J lost 0 bases, and 13 bases lay in between. CDR1 is SGHDT, CDR2 YYEEEE, per germline. CDR3: CASSLGRTVNTEAFF. CDR3 nucleotides: TGTGCCAGCAGCCTGGGGAGGACAGTGAACACTGAAGCTTTCTTT.

The CDR3, as DNA: TGTGCCAGCAGTGTGCAGCCTGGGCTAGCCAAAAACATTCAGTACTTC. Encoded protein: CASSVQPGLAKNIQYF. The chain employs TRBV2 and TRBJ2-4, with D hard to call. V was pared by 4 bases and J by 0 bases, with 13 bases between. CDR3 length equals 16 residues. CDR1 SNHLY and CDR2 FYNNEI come from the germline V gene.

The chain recombines TRBV5-1 with TRBJ1-1; D gene uncertain. Between the trimmed V and J ends, which lost 2 bases and 4 bases, there was a span of 15 bases. The CDR3 runs 15 residues. Germline V lookup: CDR1 SGHRS, CDR2 YFSETQ. The CDR3 DNA follows: TGCGCCAGCAGCTTTAACGGCCCTGGGAGCACTGAAGCTTTCTTT. Translation: CASSFNGPGSTEAFF. The full variable domain, with the rest looked up from reference TRBV5-1 and TRBJ1-1, is KAGVTQTPRYLIKTRGQQVTLSCSPISGHRSVSWYQQTPGQGLQFLFEYFSETQRNKGNFPGRFSGRQFSNSRSEMNVSTLELGDSALYLCASSFNGPGSTEAFFGQGTRLTVV.

This clone was seen a handful of times. The chain uses TRBV27 and TRBJ1-5; 7 bases are a match to TRBD1. This CDR3 spans 15 amino acids. CDR1 is MNHEY and CDR2 is SMNVEV in the germline V gene (reference sequence). Unmatched junction bases numbered 9, after V lost 6 bases and J lost 4 bases. The CDR3 sequence: CASRRQGSGNQPQHF. CDR3 coding DNA: TGTGCCAGCAGGCGACAGGGTAGTGGAAATCAGCCCCAGCATTTT.

This clone occurred a few times. The gene calls are TRBV27 and TRBJ2-7; TRBD1 matches 7 bases. V was clipped by 5 bases and J by 2 bases; unmatched bases: 3. Germline V gene sequence: CDR1 MNHEY, CDR2 SMNVEV (reference sequence). CDR3 size: 13 residues. The CDR3 loop reads CASSRDRTYEQYF. The DNA of the CDR3 is TGTGCCAGCAGTCGGGACAGAACCTACGAGCAGTACTTC.

This clone was counted a few times. The chain employs TRBV2 and TRBJ2-5; the D is unclear. Germline-derived CDR1 and CDR2 are SNHLY and FYNNEI. Trimming stripped 10 bases from V and 0 bases from J, with 12 bases between. The CDR3 consists of 13 residues. In DNA form, the CDR3 reads TGTGCCAACTTCGTTAAAGACCAAGAGACCCAGTACTTC. Translation gives CANFVKDQETQYF.

The V and J genes are TRBV4-2 and TRBJ1-3; D possibly corresponds to TRBD1 (5 bases). This CDR3 has 15 amino acids. Trimming took 1 base from V and 5 from J, leaving 12 bases between them. Germline-derived CDR1 and CDR2 are LGHNA and YNFKEQ. CDR3 coding DNA: TGTGCCAGCAGCCAAGTGCGGGGGTATAGAAACACCATATATTTT. Translated: CASSQVRGYRNTIYF.

This chain uses TRBV27 with TRBJ1-3, with D tentatively TRBD1 (5 bases). The CDR3 has 15 residues. CDR1 and CDR2 from the germline V gene are MNHEY and SMNVEV (reference sequence). Trimming shortened V by 5 bases and J by 3 bases, and 14 bases separated the two germline ends. The CDR3 DNA is TGTGCCAGCAGTAAGGAGGGACTTTTTGGAAACACCATATATTTT. Translated: CASSKEGLFGNTIYF.

This clone was found a few times. No conserved phenylalanine or tryptophan ends this CDR3, so it is likely a read error. This chain uses TRBV30 with TRBJ2-7; TRBD1 might be the D (5 bases). The germline CDR1 and CDR2 sequences are GTSNPN and SVGIG (reference sequence). The CDR3 consists of 14 residues. In DNA, the CDR3 is TGTGCCTGGAGTGCAGGGCCTGGCTCCTACGGGCAGTACCTC. Its translation is CAWSAGPGSYGQYL.

This clone was recorded a few times. The chain joins TRBV9 to TRBJ1-5; the match to TRBD1 covers 7 bases. V lost 4 bases, J lost 0 bases, and 13 bases stayed unmatched. The V gene's germline CDR1 is SGDLS and CDR2 YYNGEE. The length of the CDR3 is 18 residues. The CDR3, as DNA: TGTGCCAGCAGCACCTATAAGAGACAGGGAGGTAGCAATCAGCCCCAGCATTTT. Its translation: CASSTYKRQGGSNQPQHF.

This clone was found a few times. The CDR3 spells CASSLAQDGLAAYEQYF. The CDR3 bases are TGTGCCAGCAGCCTCGCACAGGACGGACTAGCGGCCTACGAGCAGTACTTC. The genes are TRBV11-2 and TRBJ2-7, with 10 bases that match TRBD2. Looked up from germline, CDR1 is SGHAT and CDR2 is FQNNGV. This CDR3 has 17 amino acids. The V and J ends lost 5 bases and 2 bases, in that order; junction bases with no gene match: 12.

CDR3 coding DNA: TGTGCCAGCAGCCAAGGACTAGCGGCCATCCAAGAGACCCAGTACTTC. This translates into CASSQGLAAIQETQYF. The V call is TRBV7-2, the J call TRBJ2-5, with TRBD2 matching over 10 bases. The trim removed 5 bases at V and 1 base at J, leaving 7 bases unmatched. Germline CDR1 and CDR2: SGHTA and FQGNSA. The CDR3 is made up of 16 amino acids.

The CDR3 DNA follows: TGTGCCAGCAGTGCCGGGACTTACACCGGGGAGCTGTTTTTT. Translated, it gives CASSAGTYTGELFF. This chain links TRBV2 with TRBJ2-2, with D perhaps TRBD2 (6 bases). The CDR3 consists of 14 residues. Germline V lookup: CDR1 SNHLY, CDR2 FYNNEI. V was pared by 4 bases and J by 3 bases, with 9 bases between.

This clone was detected a few times. The chain couples TRBV18 to TRBJ2-1, with no clear D. Germline CDR1 reads KGHSH; CDR2 reads LQKENI. Trimming cost V 2 bases and J 0 bases, with 11 bases left between them. The CDR3 runs 16 residues. The CDR3 nucleotides are TGTGCCAGCTCACCAAGCAGGCCCCGCTCCTACAATGAGCAGTTCTTC. This encodes CASSPSRPRSYNEQFF. The full variable domain, with the rest looked up from reference TRBV18 and TRBJ2-1, is NAGVMQNPRHLVRRRGQEARLRCSPMKGHSHVYWYRQLPEEGLKFMVYLQKENIIDESGMPKERFSAEFPKEGPSILRIQQVVRGDSAAYFCASSPSRPRSYNEQFFGPGTRLTVL.

This clone was detected a few times. The chain is built from TRBV7-2 and TRBJ1-2, with 9 bases fitting TRBD1. The CDR3 is 17 amino acids. The V and J ends lost 1 base and 6 bases, in that order; junction bases with no gene match: 12. Germline V gene data show CDR1 as SGHTA and CDR2 as FQGNSA. The CDR3 DNA is TGTGCCAGCAGCTTAGAGATGACCGGGACAGGGAGAGATGGCTACACCTTC. Protein product: CASSLEMTGTGRDGYTF.

This chain connects TRBV19 to TRBJ2-7; D possibly corresponds to TRBD2 (7 bases). The CDR3 is 12 amino acids. Trimming took off 10 bases at V and 2 bases at J, with 12 bases between the two ends. Germline loops: CDR1 LNHDA, CDR2 SQIVND (reference sequence). The CDR3 DNA reads as TGTGCCACCAAGGGGGGGGCCTACGAGCAGTACTTC. This encodes CATKGGAYEQYF.

The chain uses TRBV7-6 and TRBJ1-4, with a possible D match to TRBD1 (5 bases). Germline loops: CDR1 SGHVS, CDR2 FNYEAQ. This CDR3 has 16 residues. V was pared by 5 bases and J by 0 bases, with 13 bases between. CDR3 DNA: TGTGCCAGCAGCAGACGACAGCCTGCAACTAATGAAAAACTGTTTTTT. Its protein product is CASSRRQPATNEKLFF.

The sample holds a few counts of this clone. This chain uses TRBV10-3 with TRBJ2-2; 12 bases fit TRBD2. Trimming removed 7 bases from V and 5 bases from J; junction bases left unmatched: 14. The CDR3 sequence is 18 residues long. The germline CDR1 and CDR2 sequences are ENHRY and SYGVKD. The CDR3 spells CAITEGLAGGTRTGELFF. The CDR3 nucleotides are TGTGCCATCACCGAGGGTCTAGCGGGGGGGACGCGGACCGGGGAGCTGTTTTTT.

This clone was observed a handful of times. J is TRBJ1-6 and V is TRBV7-2; TRBD1 aligns across 7 bases. The CDR3 runs to 16 residues. Germline V gene lookup returns CDR1 SGHTA and CDR2 FQGNSA. The V gene end was trimmed by 1 base and the J gene end by 8 bases; junction bases not matched to a gene: 8. The chain's CDR3 is CASSLEAGGLHSPLHF. The DNA of the CDR3 is TGTGCCAGCAGCTTAGAGGCAGGGGGTTTACATTCACCCCTCCACTTT.

This clone was seen more than once but under ten times. The rearrangement uses TRBV21-1 and TRBJ2-4; the DNA was not compared with TRBD2, the D call given in the table. TRBV21-1 is termed a pseudogene. The CDR3 runs to 13 residues. CDR3 region: CAVRGAGKNIQYF. In nucleotides, the CDR3 is TGTGCTGTTCGGGGGGCGGGCAAAAACATTCAGTACTTC.

The genes are TRBV19 and TRBJ1-4; weak D call: TRBD1 (5 bases). The V gene lost 5 bases and the J gene lost 6 bases, with 16 bases spanning the gap. There are 15 residues in the CDR3. Germline V lookup: CDR1 LNHDA, CDR2 SQIVND (reference sequence). The CDR3 spells CASSGQGFVHEKLFF. In DNA form, the CDR3 reads TGTGCCAGTAGTGGCCAGGGATTTGTCCATGAAAAACTGTTTTTT. Combining the CDR3 with reference TRBV19 and TRBJ1-4 gives the whole variable domain DGGITQSPKYLFRKEGQNVTLSCEQNLNHDAMYWYRQDPGQGLRLIYYSQIVNDFQKGDIAEGYSVSREKKESFPLTVTSAQKNPTAFYLCASSGQGFVHEKLFFGSGTQLSVL.

A few counts support this clone. The J gene is TRBJ2-7, the V gene TRBV5-6; perhaps TRBD1 as D (7 bases). The CDR3 has 14 residues. V lost 2 bases and J lost 3, with 12 bases in between. Per the germline V gene, CDR1 is SGHDT and CDR2 is YYEEEE. Written as DNA, the CDR3 is TGTGCCAGCAGCTTACAGGGGAGGAACTACGAGCAGTACTTC. Its translation is CASSLQGRNYEQYF.

The genes are TRBV5-1 and TRBJ1-1; the match to TRBD1 covers 9 bases. This CDR3 region has 11 residues. V dropped 7 bases and J dropped 6; count of bases not matched to a gene: 1. The germline gives CDR1 SGHRS, CDR2 YFSETQ. CDR3 nucleotides: TGCGCCAGCCACAGGGGGCCTGAAGCTTTCTTT. Amino acid sequence: CASHRGPEAFF.